The 6 T cell receptor beta chains reported below all come from one sample, sequenced in a study of blood T cell repertoires in COVID-19 (dated by TCRdb to the early 2020s). The library was generated by the immunoSEQ multiplex PCR assay. The table comes from immuneACCESS by way of TCRdb, which keeps in-frame sequences with V and J called. Part of the clones is missing from these tables; in studies checked, under half for an unresolved V gene and the rest for unknown reasons. The sample profile shows nearly 350,000 clones; 87% of them were found once. Nearly 6.5% of the sample comes from the top ten. Sequencing was done on a sample of peripheral blood. These receptors were taken from a woman between 45 and 60 years old with COVID-19, enrolled during active disease.

V is TRBV5-6 and J is TRBJ2-2; weak D call: TRBD2 (6 bases). V was shortened by 4 bases and J by 1 base, with 14 bases between the two germline ends. The CDR3 length is 16 residues. Germline V lookup: CDR1 SGHDT, CDR2 YYEEEE. As DNA, the CDR3 is TGTGCCAGCAGCCTCCTTGCGGGGATGAACACCGGGGAGCTGTTTTTT. This encodes CASSLLAGMNTGELFF. Together with reference TRBV5-6 and TRBJ2-2, the CDR3 gives the full variable domain: DAGVTQSPTHLIKTRGQQVTLRCSPKSGHDTVSWYQQALGQGPQFIFQYYEEEERQRGNFPDRFSGHQFPNYSSELNVNALLLGDSALYLCASSLLAGMNTGELFFGEGSRLTVL.

The chain recombines TRBV2 with TRBJ2-1; maybe TRBD2 (5 bases). The CDR3 consists of 19 residues. The V gene's germline CDR1 is SNHLY and CDR2 FYNNEI. The V end was cut by 6 bases, the J end by 0 bases, with 24 bases between. The CDR3: CASSLKRSSYNLSYNEQFF. The CDR3 DNA sequence: TGTGCCAGCAGCCTGAAGAGATCTAGCTACAACCTCTCCTACAATGAGCAGTTCTTC.

The chain recombines TRBV5-1 with TRBJ2-2; 9 bases match TRBD1. Per germline, CDR1 SGHRS and CDR2 YFSETQ. J gave up 6 bases and V 3 bases, and 6 bases lay outside the gene matches. The CDR3 sequence is 15 residues long. Here the CDR3 reads CASSSTGQGAGELFF. DNA for the CDR3: TGCGCCAGCAGCTCCACGGGACAGGGCGCCGGGGAGCTGTTTTTT.

The rearrangement links TRBV2 to TRBJ2-1; 9 positions agree with TRBD2. J gave up 12 bases and V 5 bases, and 5 bases lay outside the gene matches. The germline gives CDR1 SNHLY, CDR2 FYNNEI. This CDR3 spans 12 amino acids. The CDR3 here is CASSLAGPWQFF. CDR3 coding DNA: TGTGCCAGCAGTCTAGCGGGACCATGGCAGTTCTTC.

The V and J genes are TRBV7-2 and TRBJ2-7; 12 nucleotides match TRBD2. This CDR3 spans 16 amino acids. V shed 1 base and J 6 bases; nucleotides not matched to a gene: 7. In germline, CDR1 is SGHTA, CDR2 FQGNSA. In DNA form, the CDR3 reads TGTGCCAGCAGCTTAGTCGGACTAGCGGGACAAGGCGAGCAGTACTTC. This translates into CASSLVGLAGQGEQYF.

This clone has only a few counts. The J gene is TRBJ2-1, the V gene TRBV9; the D gene is possibly TRBD2 (5 bases). V shed 0 bases and J shed 5 bases, with 6 bases lying between them. Germline V CDR1 and CDR2: SGDLS, YYNGEE. The CDR3 consists of 13 residues. The CDR3 DNA reads as TGTGCCAGCAGCGTAGGGAGGAACAATGAGCAGTTCTTC. Translated: CASSVGRNNEQFF.